This T cell receptor beta chain was sequenced in a study of CD8 T cells in ankylosing spondylitis. Points from the study as a whole: Those disease-linked clones were CD8+; they were also relatively rare in peripheral blood.

Per germline, CDR1 SGHTA and CDR2 FQGTGA. The CDR3 runs 15 residues. J gave up 5 bases and V 4 bases, and 5 bases lay outside the gene matches. On this clonotype: Its antigen is currently unknown.

Scientists made TCR beta libraries using quantitative 5'-RACE with molecular barcodes. TCRdb redid the calling of the 5' RACE reads with MiXCR, one entry per CDR3 protein. The sample includes about 250,000 distinct CDR3 sequences, about 20% of them seen just once. The receptor comes from a male donor with ankylosing spondylitis or in good health (not recorded which). V gene TRBV7-3 combines with J gene TRBJ2-3, with 11 bases that match TRBD1. The sample was blood, either unsorted or a sorted T cell fraction (not recorded which). CDR3 in DNA: TGTGCCAGCAGCTCAGGACAGGGGGCGATAGATACGCAGTATTTT. Amino acid sequence: CASSSGQGAIDTQYF. Using reference TRBV7-3 and TRBJ2-3 for the parts outside the CDR3, the full variable domain is GAGVSQTPSNKVTEKGKYVELRCDPISGHTALYWYRQSLGQGPEFLIYFQGTGAADDSGLPNDRFFAVRPEGSVSTLKIQRTERGDSAVYLCASSSGQGAIDTQYFGPGTRLTVL.